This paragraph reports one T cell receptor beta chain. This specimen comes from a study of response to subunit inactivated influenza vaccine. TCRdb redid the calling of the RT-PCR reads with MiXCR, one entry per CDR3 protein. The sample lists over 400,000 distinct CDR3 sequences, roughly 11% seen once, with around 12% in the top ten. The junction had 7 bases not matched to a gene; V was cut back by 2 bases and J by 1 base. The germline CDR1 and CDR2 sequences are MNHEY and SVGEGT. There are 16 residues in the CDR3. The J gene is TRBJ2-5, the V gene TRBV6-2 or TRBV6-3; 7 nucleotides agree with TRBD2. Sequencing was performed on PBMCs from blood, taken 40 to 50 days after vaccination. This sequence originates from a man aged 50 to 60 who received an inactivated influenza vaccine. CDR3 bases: TGTGCCAGCAGTTACGAGAGCGGGGCCCTCCAAGAGACCCAGTACTTC. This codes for CASSYESGALQETQYF.